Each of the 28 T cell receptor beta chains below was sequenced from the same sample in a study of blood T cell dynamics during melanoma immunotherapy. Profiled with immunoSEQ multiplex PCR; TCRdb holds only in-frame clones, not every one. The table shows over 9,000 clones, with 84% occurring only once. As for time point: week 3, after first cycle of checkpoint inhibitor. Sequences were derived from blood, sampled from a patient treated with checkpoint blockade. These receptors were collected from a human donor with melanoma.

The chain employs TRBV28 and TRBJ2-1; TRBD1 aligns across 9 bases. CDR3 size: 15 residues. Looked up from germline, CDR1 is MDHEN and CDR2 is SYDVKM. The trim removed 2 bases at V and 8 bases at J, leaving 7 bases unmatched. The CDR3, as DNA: TGTGCCAGCAGTTTAGCCGGGACAGGGAGGGATGAGCAGTTCTTC. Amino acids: CASSLAGTGRDEQFF. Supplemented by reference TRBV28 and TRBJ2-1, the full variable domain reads DVKVTQSSRYLVKRTGEKVFLECVQDMDHENMFWYRQDPGLGLRLIYFSYDVKMKEKGDIPEGYSVSREKKERFSLILESASTNQTSMYLCASSLAGTGRDEQFFGPGTRLTVL.

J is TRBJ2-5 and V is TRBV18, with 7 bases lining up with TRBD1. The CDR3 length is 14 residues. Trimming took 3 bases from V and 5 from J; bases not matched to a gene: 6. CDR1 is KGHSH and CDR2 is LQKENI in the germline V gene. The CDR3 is CASSPVDREETQYF. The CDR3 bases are TGTGCCAGCTCACCTGTCGACAGGGAGGAGACCCAGTACTTC.

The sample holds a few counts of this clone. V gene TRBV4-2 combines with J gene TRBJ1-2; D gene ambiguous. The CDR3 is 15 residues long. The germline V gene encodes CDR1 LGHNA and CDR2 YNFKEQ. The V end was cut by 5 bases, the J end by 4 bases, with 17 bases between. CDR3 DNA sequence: TGTGCCAGCAGCTTAGCGACCACAGCCCTCTATGGCTACACCTTC. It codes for CASSLATTALYGYTF.

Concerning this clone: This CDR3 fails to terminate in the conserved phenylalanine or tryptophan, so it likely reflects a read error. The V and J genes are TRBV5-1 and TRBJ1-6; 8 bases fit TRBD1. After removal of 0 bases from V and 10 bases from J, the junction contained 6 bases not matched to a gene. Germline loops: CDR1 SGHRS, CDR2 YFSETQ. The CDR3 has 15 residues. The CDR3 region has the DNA TGCGCCAGCAGCTTGGATGGACAGGGCAGGTCACCCCTCCACCTT. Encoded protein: CASSLDGQGRSPLHL.

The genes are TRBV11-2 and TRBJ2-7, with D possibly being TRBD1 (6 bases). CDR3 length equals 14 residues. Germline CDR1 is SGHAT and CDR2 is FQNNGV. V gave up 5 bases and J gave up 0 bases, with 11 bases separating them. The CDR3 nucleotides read TGTGCCAGCAGCCTACGGACAGACTCCTACGAGCAGTACTTC. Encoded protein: CASSLRTDSYEQYF.

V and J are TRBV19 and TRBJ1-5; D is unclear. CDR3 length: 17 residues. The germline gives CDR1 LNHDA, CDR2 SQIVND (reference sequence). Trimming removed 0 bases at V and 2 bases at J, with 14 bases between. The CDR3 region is CASSIDLVGLGNQPQHF. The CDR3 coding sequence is TGTGCCAGTAGTATAGATCTAGTTGGGTTGGGCAATCAGCCCCAGCATTTT.

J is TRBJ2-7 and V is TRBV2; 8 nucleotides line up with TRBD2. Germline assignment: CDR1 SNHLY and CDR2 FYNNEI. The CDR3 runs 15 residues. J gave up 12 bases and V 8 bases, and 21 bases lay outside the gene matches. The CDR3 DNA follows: TGTGCCAGCCGGGAGACGGGACTAGGTGCTCTAAGTCCGTACTTC. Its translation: CASRETGLGALSPYF.

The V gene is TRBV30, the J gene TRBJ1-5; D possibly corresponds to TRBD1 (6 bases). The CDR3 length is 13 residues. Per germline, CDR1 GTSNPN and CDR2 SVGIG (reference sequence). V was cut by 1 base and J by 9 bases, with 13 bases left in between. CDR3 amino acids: CAWSEGDGRPQHF. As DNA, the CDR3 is TGTGCCTGGAGTGAGGGGGACGGACGGCCCCAGCATTTT.

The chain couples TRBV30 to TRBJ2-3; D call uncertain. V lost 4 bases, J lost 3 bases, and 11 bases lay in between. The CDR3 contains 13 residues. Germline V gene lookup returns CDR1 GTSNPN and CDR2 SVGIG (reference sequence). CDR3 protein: CAWTSRTTDTQYF. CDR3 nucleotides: TGTGCCTGGACCTCTCGGACGACAGATACGCAGTATTTT.

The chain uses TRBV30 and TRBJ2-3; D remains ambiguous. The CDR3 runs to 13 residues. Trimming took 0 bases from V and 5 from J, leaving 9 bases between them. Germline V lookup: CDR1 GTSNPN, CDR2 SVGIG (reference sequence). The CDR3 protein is CAWSVGKGDTQYF. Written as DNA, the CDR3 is TGTGCCTGGAGTGTCGGTAAGGGAGATACGCAGTATTTT.

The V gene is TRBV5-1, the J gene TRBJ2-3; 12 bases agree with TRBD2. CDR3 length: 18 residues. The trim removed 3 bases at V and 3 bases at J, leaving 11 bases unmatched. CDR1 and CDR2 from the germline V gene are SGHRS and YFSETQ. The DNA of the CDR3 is TGCGCCAGCAGCTCCGGACCCGGGACTAGCGGGTTTACAGATACGCAGTATTTT. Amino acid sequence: CASSSGPGTSGFTDTQYF.

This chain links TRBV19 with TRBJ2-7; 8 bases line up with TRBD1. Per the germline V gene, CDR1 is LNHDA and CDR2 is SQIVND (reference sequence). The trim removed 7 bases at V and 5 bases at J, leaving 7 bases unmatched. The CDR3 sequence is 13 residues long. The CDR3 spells CASNKQGVDEQYF. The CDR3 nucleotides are TGTGCCAGTAACAAACAGGGGGTGGACGAGCAGTACTTC.

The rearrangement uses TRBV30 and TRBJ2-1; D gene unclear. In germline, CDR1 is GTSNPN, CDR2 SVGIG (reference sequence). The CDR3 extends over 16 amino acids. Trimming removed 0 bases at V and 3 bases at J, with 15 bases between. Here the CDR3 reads CAWSVQISSFYNEQFF. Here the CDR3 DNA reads TGTGCCTGGAGTGTGCAGATTTCCAGCTTCTACAATGAGCAGTTCTTC. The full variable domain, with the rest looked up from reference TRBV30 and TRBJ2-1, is SQTIHQWPATLVQPVGSPLSLECTVEGTSNPNLYWYRQAAGRGLQLLFYSVGIGQISSEVPQNLSASRPQDRQFILSSKKLLLSDSGFYLCAWSVQISSFYNEQFFGPGTRLTVL.

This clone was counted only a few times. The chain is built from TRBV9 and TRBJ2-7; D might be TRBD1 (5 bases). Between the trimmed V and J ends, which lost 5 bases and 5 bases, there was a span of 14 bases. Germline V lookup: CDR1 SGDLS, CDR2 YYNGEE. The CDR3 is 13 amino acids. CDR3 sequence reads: CASSYSGSDEQYF. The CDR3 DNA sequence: TGTGCCAGCAGTTACTCAGGGTCCGACGAGCAGTACTTC.

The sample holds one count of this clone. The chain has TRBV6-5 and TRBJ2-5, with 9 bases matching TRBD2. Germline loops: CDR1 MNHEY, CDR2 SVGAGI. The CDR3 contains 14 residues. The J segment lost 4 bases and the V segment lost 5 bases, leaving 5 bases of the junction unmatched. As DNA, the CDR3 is TGTGCCAGCAGTAGCGGGGGGCGCCCAGAGACCCAGTACTTC. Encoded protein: CASSSGGRPETQYF.

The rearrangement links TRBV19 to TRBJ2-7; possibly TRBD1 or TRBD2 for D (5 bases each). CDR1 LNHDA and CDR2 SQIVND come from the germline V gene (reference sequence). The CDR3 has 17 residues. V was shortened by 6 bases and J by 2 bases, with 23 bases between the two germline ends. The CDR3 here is CASSSSGTESGPYEQYF. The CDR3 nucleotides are TGTGCCAGTAGCTCGTCCGGGACGGAGTCAGGACCCTACGAGCAGTACTTC.

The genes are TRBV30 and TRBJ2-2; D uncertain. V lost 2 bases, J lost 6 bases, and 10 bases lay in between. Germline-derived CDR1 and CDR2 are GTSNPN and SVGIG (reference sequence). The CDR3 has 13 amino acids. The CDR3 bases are TGTGCCTGGAGTCGTGATTCCGCCGGGGAGCTGTTTTTT. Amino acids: CAWSRDSAGELFF. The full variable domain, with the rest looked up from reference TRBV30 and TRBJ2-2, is SQTIHQWPATLVQPVGSPLSLECTVEGTSNPNLYWYRQAAGRGLQLLFYSVGIGQISSEVPQNLSASRPQDRQFILSSKKLLLSDSGFYLCAWSRDSAGELFFGEGSRLTVL.

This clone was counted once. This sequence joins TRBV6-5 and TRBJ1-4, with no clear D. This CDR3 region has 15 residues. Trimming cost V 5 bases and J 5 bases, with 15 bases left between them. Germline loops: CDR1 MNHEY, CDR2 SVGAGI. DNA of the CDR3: TGTGCCAGCAGTCCCCTTGTGGTGGGAAATGAAAAACTGTTTTTT. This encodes CASSPLVVGNEKLFF.

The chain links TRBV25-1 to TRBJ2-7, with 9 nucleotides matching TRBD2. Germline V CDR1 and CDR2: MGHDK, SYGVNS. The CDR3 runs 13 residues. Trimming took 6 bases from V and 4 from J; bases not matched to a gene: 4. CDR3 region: CASRGLATYEQYF. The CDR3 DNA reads TGTGCCAGCAGGGGACTAGCTACTTACGAGCAGTACTTC.

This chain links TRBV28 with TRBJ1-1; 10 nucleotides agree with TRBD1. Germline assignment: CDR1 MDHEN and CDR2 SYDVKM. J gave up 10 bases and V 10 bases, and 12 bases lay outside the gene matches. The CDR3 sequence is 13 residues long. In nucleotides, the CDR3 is TGTGCCACCCAGGAGAGACAGGGGGCGCGAGCTTTCTTT. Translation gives CATQERQGARAFF.

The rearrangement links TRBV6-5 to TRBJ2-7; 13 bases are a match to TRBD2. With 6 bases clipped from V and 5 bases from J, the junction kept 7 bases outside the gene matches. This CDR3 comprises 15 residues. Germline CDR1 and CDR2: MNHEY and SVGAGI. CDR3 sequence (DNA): TGTGCCAGCAGGCCACTAGCGGGGGGGCGGAACGAGCAGTACTTC. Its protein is CASRPLAGGRNEQYF.

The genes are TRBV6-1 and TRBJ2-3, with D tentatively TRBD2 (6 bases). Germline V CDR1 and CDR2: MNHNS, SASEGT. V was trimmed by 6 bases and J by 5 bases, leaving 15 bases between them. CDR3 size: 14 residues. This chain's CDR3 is CASRKSGTQDTQYF. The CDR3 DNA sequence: TGTGCCAGCAGGAAATCCGGGACTCAAGATACGCAGTATTTT.

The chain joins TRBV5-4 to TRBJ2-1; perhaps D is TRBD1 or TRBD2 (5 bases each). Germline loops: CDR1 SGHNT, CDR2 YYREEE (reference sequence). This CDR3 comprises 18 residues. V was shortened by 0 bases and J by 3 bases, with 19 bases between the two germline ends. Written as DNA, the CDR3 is TGTGCCAGCAGCTTGGCCTATTTATCCGGGACCGACTACAATGAGCAGTTCTTC. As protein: CASSLAYLSGTDYNEQFF.

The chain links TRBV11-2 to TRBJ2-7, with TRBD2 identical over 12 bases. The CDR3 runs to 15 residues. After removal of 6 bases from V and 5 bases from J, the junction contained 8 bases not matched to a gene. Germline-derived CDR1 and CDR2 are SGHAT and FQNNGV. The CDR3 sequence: CASSRRLAGDDEQYF. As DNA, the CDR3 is TGTGCCAGCAGTCGTAGACTAGCGGGGGACGACGAGCAGTACTTC.

The CDR3 region has the DNA TGTGCCAGCAAGGAGTTAGCGGGGGATCAAGAGACCCAGTACTTC. Its translation: CASKELAGDQETQYF. The V gene is TRBV11-2, the J gene TRBJ2-5; 9 bases align to TRBD2. CDR3 length: 15 amino acids. With 7 bases clipped from V and 2 bases from J, the junction kept 8 bases outside the gene matches. Germline values: CDR1 SGHAT, CDR2 FQNNGV.

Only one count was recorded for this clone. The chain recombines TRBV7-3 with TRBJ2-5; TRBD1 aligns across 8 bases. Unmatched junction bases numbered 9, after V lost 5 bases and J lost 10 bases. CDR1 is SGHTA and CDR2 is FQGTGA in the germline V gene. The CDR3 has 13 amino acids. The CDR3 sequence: CASSPQKGQVQYF. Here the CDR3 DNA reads TGTGCCAGCAGCCCCCAAAAGGGACAGGTCCAGTACTTC. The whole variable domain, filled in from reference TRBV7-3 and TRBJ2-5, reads GAGVSQTPSNKVTEKGKYVELRCDPISGHTALYWYRQSLGQGPEFLIYFQGTGAADDSGLPNDRFFAVRPEGSVSTLKIQRTERGDSAVYLCASSPQKGQVQYFGPGTRLLVL.

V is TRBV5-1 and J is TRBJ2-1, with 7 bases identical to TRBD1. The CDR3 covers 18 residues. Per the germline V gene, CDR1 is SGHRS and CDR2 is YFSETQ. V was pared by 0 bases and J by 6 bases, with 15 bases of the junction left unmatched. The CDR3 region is CASSLERSGTVSSNEQFF. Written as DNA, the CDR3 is TGCGCCAGCAGCTTGGAGCGATCCGGGACAGTCAGTTCCAATGAGCAGTTCTTC.

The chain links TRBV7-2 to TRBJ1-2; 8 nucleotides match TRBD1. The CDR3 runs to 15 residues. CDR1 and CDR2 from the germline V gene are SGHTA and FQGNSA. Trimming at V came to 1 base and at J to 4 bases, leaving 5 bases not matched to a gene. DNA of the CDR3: TGTGCCAGCAGCTTAGACACAGGGGGGGGCTATGGCTACACCTTC. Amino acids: CASSLDTGGGYGYTF. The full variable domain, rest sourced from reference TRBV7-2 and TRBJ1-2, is GAGVSQSPSNKVTEKGKDVELRCDPISGHTALYWYRQSLGQGLEFLIYFQGNSAPDKSGLPSDRFSAERTGGSVSTLTIQRTQQEDSAVYLCASSLDTGGGYGYTFGSGTRLTVV.